The 16 T cell receptor beta chains in this list originate from one sample, sequenced in a study of cytomegalovirus exposure and HLA in healthy donors. PCR was performed using 60 Vbeta and 13 Jbeta primers. TCRdb keeps only in-frame clones here, not all; method: immunoSEQ multiplex PCR. The repertoire has 110,000 or so clones, approximately 82% of them found once; the top ten carry 7% to 10%. Source material: PBMCs. The receptors here all came from a man aged 40-50 years in good health and CMV-seropositive.

J is TRBJ2-7 and V is TRBV30; 13 nucleotides match TRBD2. V trimming: 6 bases; J trimming: 7 bases; junction bases outside the gene matches: 12. The germline V gene encodes CDR1 GTSNPN and CDR2 SVGIG (reference sequence). The CDR3 contains 15 residues. CDR3 DNA: TGTGCCTGCAGGACTAGCGGGGGCCTAATAGGGGAGCAGTACTTC. Protein product: CACRTSGGLIGEQYF.

The chain links TRBV28 to TRBJ2-2, with a possible D match to TRBD1 (5 bases). The germline V gene has CDR1 MDHEN and CDR2 SYDVKM. The CDR3 has 12 residues. Trimming stripped 6 bases from V and 8 bases from J, with 10 bases between. The CDR3 spells CASRLGEGELFF. CDR3 DNA sequence: TGTGCCAGCAGGCTAGGGGAAGGGGAGCTGTTTTTT.

The chain is built from TRBV27 and TRBJ2-7; TRBD2 agrees at 9 bases. V was clipped by 3 bases and J by 0 bases; unmatched bases: 12. Germline CDR1 reads MNHEY; CDR2 reads SMNVEV (reference sequence). The CDR3 spans 18 residues. CDR3 in DNA: TGTGCCAGCAGTTTCGGGGGAGCTAGCGGGGAAAGCTCCTACGAGCAGTACTTC. Protein sequence: CASSFGGASGESSYEQYF.

V and J are TRBV19 and TRBJ2-2; weak D call: TRBD2 (5 bases). CDR1 is LNHDA, CDR2 SQIVND, per germline (reference sequence). The CDR3 totals 13 residues. Trimming shortened V by 6 bases and J by 6 bases, and 11 bases separated the two germline ends. CDR3 DNA sequence: TGTGCCAGTAGGTGGGCGAGGGCCGGGGAGCTGTTTTTT. This gives the protein CASRWARAGELFF.

For the CDR3, the DNA is TGCGCCAGCAGCTTGCGGGACTCCTACAATGAGCAGTTCTTC. Translated, it gives CASSLRDSYNEQFF. The rearrangement joins TRBV5-1 to TRBJ2-1; possibly TRBD2 for D (5 bases). The CDR3 runs to 14 residues. The germline V gene has CDR1 SGHRS and CDR2 YFSETQ. The V end was cut by 1 base, the J end by 0 bases, with 5 bases between.

The chain recombines TRBV2 with TRBJ2-7; 10 bases match TRBD1. The CDR3 is 14 amino acids. V shed 6 bases, J shed 2 bases, and the junction held 4 bases outside the gene matches. Germline V lookup: CDR1 SNHLY, CDR2 FYNNEI. CDR3 amino acids: CASSAGTGAYEQYF. CDR3 bases: TGTGCCAGCAGCGCCGGGACAGGGGCCTACGAGCAGTACTTC. Full variable domain (rest looked up from reference TRBV2 and TRBJ2-7): EPEVTQTPSHQVTQMGQEVILRCVPISNHLYFYWYRQILGQKVEFLVSFYNNEISEKSEIFDDQFSVERPDGSNFTLKIRSTKLEDSAMYFCASSAGTGAYEQYFGPGTRLTVT.

Details on this clone: At one end the junction does not follow the germline gene, possibly because of a read error. The rearrangement uses TRBV9 and TRBJ2-6, with TRBD1 matching 10 bases. The CDR3 sequence is 17 residues long. Germline values: CDR1 SGDLS, CDR2 YYNGEE. This CDR3 is CASSPRQGAAGANGLTF. Here the CDR3 DNA reads TGTGCCAGCAGTCCACGACAGGGGGCGGCTGGGGCCAACGGCCTGACTTTC. Variable domain in full (rest from reference TRBV9 and TRBJ2-6): DSGVTQTPKHLITATGQRVTLRCSPRSGDLSVYWYQQSLDQGLQFLIQYYNGEERAKGNILERFSAQQFPDLHSELNLSSLELGDSALYFCASSPRQGAAGANGLTFGAGSRLTVL.

This chain connects TRBV4-3 to TRBJ2-4, with 10 bases lining up with TRBD2. The germline gives CDR1 LGHNA, CDR2 YSLEER. The ends lost 0 bases at V and 8 bases at J; junction bases unmatched: 10. This CDR3 has 17 amino acids. CDR3 bases: TGCGCCAGCAGCCAAGATCGGGCTAGCGGGAGTCGAGACATTCAGTACTTC. Its translation is CASSQDRASGSRDIQYF.

The rearrangement uses TRBV15 and TRBJ1-1; 8 nucleotides align to TRBD1. Unmatched junction bases numbered 11, after V lost 1 base and J lost 7 bases. The CDR3 totals 16 residues. CDR1 and CDR2 (germline): LNHNV, YYDKDF (reference sequence). In nucleotides, the CDR3 is TGTGCCACCAGCAGAGGCGGCCAGGGGACAGGATTTGAAGCTTTCTTT. It is translated as CATSRGGQGTGFEAFF.

The chain carries TRBV11-2 and TRBJ2-7, with D possibly matching TRBD1 (5 bases). Germline loops: CDR1 SGHAT, CDR2 FQNNGV. This CDR3 spans 12 amino acids. V lost 2 bases and J 6 bases, leaving 8 bases between the germline ends. CDR3 region: CASSLRGREQYF. The CDR3 coding sequence is TGTGCCAGCAGCTTAAGGGGTCGCGAGCAGTACTTC.

The chain employs TRBV9 and TRBJ1-1, with no clear D. Trimming left V 3 bases short and J 0 bases short, with 6 bases between. The germline gives CDR1 SGDLS, CDR2 YYNGEE. The CDR3 is made up of 13 amino acids. Here the CDR3 reads CASSALMNTEAFF. In nucleotides, the CDR3 is TGTGCCAGCAGCGCACTAATGAACACTGAAGCTTTCTTT.

This clone has a handful of counts. The chain uses TRBV4-3 and TRBJ2-2, with D possibly matching TRBD1 (6 bases). Germline CDR1 reads LGHNA; CDR2 reads YSLEER. CDR3 length: 17 amino acids. V lost 0 bases, J lost 7 bases, and 18 bases lay in between. CDR3 in DNA: TGCGCCAGCAGCCAAGATCAGAGGACAGCCGAATACGGGGAGCTGTTTTTT. This codes for CASSQDQRTAEYGELFF.

V usage is TRBV28 and J usage is TRBJ2-1; D is ambiguous. The CDR3 covers 16 residues. Deletions cut 7 bases from V and 5 bases from J, with 21 bases between. The germline gives CDR1 MDHEN, CDR2 SYDVKM. The CDR3 bases are TGTGCCAGCACCCTAGATAGTAAGTCTTGGCACAATGAGCAGTTCTTC. Protein: CASTLDSKSWHNEQFF.

The rearrangement links TRBV5-8 to TRBJ2-3; TRBD2 matches 14 bases. Germline-derived CDR1 and CDR2 are SGHTS and YDEGEE. There are 16 residues in the CDR3. The V and J ends lost 4 bases and 5 bases, in that order; junction bases with no gene match: 6. CDR3 in DNA: TGTGCCAGCAGCCGGGGACTAGCGGGAGAAGTAGATACGCAGTATTTT. Translated, it gives CASSRGLAGEVDTQYF.

This chain uses TRBV5-6 with TRBJ1-5; 7 bases are a match to TRBD1. CDR1 SGHDT and CDR2 YYEEEE come from the germline V gene. There are 15 residues in the CDR3. The V segment lost 1 base and the J segment 5 bases; nucleotides outside the gene matches: 6. The CDR3 protein is CASSLTDRADQPQHF. The CDR3 DNA is TGTGCCAGCAGCTTGACCGACAGGGCCGATCAGCCCCAGCATTTT.

The gene calls are TRBV19 and TRBJ2-2, with D unclear. The germline V gene has CDR1 LNHDA and CDR2 SQIVND (reference sequence). The CDR3 contains 16 residues. With 5 bases removed from V and 1 base from J, the gap between germline ends came to 14 bases. CDR3 sequence reads: CASSHPAAKNTGELFF. CDR3 bases: TGTGCCAGTAGTCACCCGGCGGCAAAGAACACCGGGGAGCTGTTTTTT.